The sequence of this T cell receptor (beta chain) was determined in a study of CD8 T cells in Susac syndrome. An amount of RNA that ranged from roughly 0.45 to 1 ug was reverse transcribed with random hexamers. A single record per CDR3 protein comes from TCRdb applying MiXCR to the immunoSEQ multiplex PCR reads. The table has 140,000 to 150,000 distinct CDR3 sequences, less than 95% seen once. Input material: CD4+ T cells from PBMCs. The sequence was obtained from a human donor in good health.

The CDR3 loop is CASSPRLAGGHEQFF. DNA of the CDR3: TGCGCCAGCAGCCCGAGACTAGCGGGAGGCCATGAGCAGTTCTTC. This chain uses TRBV5-1 with TRBJ2-1; 13 nucleotides match TRBD2. The CDR3 is 15 amino acids. Germline CDR1 SGHRS, CDR2 YFSETQ. After removal of 4 bases from V and 8 bases from J, the junction contained 6 bases not matched to a gene. Filled out from reference TRBV5-1 and TRBJ2-1, the complete variable domain reads KAGVTQTPRYLIKTRGQQVTLSCSPISGHRSVSWYQQTPGQGLQFLFEYFSETQRNKGNFPGRFSGRQFSNSRSEMNVSTLELGDSALYLCASSPRLAGGHEQFFGPGTRLTVL.